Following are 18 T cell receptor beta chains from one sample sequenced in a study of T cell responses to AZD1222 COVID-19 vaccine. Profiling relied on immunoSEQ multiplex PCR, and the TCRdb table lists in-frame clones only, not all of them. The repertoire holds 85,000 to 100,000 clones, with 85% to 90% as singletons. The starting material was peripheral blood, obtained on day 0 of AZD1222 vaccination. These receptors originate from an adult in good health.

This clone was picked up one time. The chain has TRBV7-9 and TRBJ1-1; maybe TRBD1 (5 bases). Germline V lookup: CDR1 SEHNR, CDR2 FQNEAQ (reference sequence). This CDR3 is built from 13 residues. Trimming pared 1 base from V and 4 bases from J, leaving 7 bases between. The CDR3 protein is CASSLGGTTEAFF. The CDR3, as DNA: TGTGCCAGCAGCTTAGGGGGCACCACTGAAGCTTTCTTT.

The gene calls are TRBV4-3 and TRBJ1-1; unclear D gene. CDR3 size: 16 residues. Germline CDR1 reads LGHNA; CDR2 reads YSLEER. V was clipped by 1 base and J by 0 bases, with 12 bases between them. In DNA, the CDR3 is TGCGCCAGCAGCCAAGTAATCCAGACCATGAACACTGAAGCTTTCTTT. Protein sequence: CASSQVIQTMNTEAFF.

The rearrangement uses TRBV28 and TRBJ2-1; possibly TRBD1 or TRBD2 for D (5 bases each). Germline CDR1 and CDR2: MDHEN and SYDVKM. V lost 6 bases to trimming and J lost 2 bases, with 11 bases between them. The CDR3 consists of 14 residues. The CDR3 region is CASRGRGAYNEQFF. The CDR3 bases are TGTGCCAGCAGGGGACGAGGGGCCTACAATGAGCAGTTCTTC. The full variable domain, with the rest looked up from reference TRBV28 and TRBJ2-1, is DVKVTQSSRYLVKRTGEKVFLECVQDMDHENMFWYRQDPGLGLRLIYFSYDVKMKEKGDIPEGYSVSREKKERFSLILESASTNQTSMYLCASRGRGAYNEQFFGPGTRLTVL.

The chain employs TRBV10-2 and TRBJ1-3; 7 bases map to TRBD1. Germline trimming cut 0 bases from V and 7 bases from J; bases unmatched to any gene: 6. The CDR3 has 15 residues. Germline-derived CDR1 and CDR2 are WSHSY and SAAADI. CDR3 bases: TGCGCCAGCAGTGAGTCAGGGGGCTTGGGGAACACCATATATTTT. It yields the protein CASSESGGLGNTIYF.

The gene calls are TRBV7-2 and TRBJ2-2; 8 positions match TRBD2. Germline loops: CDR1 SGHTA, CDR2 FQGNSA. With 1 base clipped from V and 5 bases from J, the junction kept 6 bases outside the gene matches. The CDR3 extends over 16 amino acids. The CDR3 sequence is CASSLGGSGGTGELFF. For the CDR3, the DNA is TGTGCCAGCAGCTTAGGTGGTTCGGGGGGGACCGGGGAGCTGTTTTTT.

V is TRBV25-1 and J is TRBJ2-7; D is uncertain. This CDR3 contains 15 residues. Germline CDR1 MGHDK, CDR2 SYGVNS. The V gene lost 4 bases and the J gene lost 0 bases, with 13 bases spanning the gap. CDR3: CASSAPGTPSYEQYF. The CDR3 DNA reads TGTGCCAGCAGTGCCCCCGGAACGCCCTCCTACGAGCAGTACTTC.

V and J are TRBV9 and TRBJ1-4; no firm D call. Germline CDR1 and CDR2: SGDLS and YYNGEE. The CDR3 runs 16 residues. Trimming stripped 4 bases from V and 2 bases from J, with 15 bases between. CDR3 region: CASSPRLGVTNEKLFF. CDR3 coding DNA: TGTGCCAGCAGCCCCCGTTTGGGAGTGACTAATGAAAAACTGTTTTTT.

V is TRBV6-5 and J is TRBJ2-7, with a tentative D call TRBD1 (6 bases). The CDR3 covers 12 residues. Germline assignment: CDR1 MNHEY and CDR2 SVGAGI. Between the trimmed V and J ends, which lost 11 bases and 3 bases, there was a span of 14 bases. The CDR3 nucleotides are TGTGCCGACAGGAGAGTACTCTACGAGCAGTACTTC. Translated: CADRRVLYEQYF.

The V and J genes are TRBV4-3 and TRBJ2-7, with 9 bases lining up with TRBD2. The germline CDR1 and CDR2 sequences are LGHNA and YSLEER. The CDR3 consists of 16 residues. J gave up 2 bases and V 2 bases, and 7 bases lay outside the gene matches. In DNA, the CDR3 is TGCGCCAGCAGCCAATTACCGCTAGCGGGAACCTACGAGCAGTACTTC. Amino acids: CASSQLPLAGTYEQYF.

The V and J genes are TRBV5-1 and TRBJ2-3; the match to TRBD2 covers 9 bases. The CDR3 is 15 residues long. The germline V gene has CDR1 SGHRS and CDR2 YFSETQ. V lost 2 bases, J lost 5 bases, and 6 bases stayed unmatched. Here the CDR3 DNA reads TGCGCCAGCAGCTTCGGGGCTAGCGGGGAAGATACGCAGTATTTT. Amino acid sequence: CASSFGASGEDTQYF.

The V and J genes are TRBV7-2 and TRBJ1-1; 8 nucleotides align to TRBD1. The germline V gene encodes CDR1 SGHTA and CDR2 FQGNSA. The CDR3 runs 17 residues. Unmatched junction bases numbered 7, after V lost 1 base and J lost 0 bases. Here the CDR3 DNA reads TGTGCCAGCAGCTTAGTCGGGACAGGCGTTATGAACACTGAAGCTTTCTTT. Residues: CASSLVGTGVMNTEAFF.

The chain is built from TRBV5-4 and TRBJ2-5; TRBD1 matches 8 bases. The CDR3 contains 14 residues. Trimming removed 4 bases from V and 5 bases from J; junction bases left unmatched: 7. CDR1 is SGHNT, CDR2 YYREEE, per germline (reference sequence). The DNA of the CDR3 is TGTGCCAGCAGCCCCGACAGGGGAGTGGAGACCCAGTACTTC. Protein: CASSPDRGVETQYF.

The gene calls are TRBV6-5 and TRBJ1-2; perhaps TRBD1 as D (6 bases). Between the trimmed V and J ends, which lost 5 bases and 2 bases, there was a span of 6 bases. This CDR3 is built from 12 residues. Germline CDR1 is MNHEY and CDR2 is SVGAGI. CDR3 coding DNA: TGTGCCAGCAGTCAGGGGAACTATGGCTACACCTTC. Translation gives CASSQGNYGYTF.

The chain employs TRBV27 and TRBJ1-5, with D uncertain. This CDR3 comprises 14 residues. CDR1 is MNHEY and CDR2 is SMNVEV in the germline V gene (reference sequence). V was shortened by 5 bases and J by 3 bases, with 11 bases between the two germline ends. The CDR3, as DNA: TGTGCCAGCAGTAGCCGGGCCCTCAATCAGCCCCAGCATTTT. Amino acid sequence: CASSSRALNQPQHF.

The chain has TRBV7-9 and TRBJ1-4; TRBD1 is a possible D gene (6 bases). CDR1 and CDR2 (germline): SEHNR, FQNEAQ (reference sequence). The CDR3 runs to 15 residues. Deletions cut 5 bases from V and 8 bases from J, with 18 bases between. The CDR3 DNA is TGTGCCAGCAGCCCACCCGGGACACCAACCGAAAAACTGTTTTTT. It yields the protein CASSPPGTPTEKLFF.

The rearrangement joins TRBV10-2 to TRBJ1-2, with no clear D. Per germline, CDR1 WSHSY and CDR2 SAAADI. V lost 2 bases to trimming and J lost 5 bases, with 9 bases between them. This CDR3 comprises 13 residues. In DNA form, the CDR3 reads TGCGCCAGCAGTGAGGAGAGGCAGTATGGCTACACCTTC. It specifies CASSEERQYGYTF.

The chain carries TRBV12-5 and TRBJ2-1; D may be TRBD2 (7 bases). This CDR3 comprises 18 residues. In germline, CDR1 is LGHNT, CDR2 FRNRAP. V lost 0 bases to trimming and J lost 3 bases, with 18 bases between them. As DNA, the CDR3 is TGTGCTAGTGGTTTGGTACTTTGGGGGGGGGCTAACTACAATGAGCAGTTCTTC. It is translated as CASGLVLWGGANYNEQFF.

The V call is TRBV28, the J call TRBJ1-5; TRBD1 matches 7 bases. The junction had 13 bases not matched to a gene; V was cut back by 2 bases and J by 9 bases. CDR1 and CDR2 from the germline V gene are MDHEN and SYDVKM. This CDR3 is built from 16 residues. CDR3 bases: TGTGCCAGCAGTTTAGAACGGACAGGTTCGGTATTGCCCCAGCATTTT. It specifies CASSLERTGSVLPQHF.